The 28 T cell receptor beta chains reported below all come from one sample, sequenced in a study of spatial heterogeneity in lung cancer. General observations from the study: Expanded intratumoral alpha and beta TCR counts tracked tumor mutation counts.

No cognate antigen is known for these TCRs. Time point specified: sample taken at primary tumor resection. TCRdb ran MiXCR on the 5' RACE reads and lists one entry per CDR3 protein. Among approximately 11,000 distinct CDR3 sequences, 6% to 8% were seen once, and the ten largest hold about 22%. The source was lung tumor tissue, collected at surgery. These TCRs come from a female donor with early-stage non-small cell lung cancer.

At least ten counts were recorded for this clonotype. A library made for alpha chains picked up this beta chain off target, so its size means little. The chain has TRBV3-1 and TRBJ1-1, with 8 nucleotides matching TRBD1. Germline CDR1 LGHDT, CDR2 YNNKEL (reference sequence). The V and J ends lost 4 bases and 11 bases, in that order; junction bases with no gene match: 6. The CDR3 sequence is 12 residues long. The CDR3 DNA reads TGTGCCAGCAGCCCAAGACAGGGGCAGGCTTTCTTT. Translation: CASSPRQGQAFF.

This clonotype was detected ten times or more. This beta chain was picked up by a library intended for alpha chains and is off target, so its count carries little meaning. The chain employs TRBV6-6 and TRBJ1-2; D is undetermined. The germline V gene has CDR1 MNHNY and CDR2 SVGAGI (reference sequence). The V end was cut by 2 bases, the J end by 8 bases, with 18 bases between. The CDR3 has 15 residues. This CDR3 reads CASSYGVGPLWGYTF. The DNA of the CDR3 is TGTGCCAGCAGTTACGGGGTAGGGCCGCTATGGGGCTACACCTTC.

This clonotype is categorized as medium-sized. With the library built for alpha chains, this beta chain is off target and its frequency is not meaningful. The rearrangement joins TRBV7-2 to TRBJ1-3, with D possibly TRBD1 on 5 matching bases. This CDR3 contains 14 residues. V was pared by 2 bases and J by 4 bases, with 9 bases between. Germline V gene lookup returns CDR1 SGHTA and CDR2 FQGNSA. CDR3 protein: CASSLPAGGNTIYF. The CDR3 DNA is TGTGCCAGCAGCTTACCCGCAGGGGGAAACACCATATATTTT.

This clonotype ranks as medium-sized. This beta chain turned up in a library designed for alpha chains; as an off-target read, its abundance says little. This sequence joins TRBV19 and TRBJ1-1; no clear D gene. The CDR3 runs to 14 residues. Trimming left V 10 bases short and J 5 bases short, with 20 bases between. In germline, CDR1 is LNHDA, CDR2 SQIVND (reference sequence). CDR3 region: CATKGRVMRTEAFF. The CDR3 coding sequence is TGTGCCACCAAAGGGCGGGTTATGCGGACTGAAGCTTTCTTT.

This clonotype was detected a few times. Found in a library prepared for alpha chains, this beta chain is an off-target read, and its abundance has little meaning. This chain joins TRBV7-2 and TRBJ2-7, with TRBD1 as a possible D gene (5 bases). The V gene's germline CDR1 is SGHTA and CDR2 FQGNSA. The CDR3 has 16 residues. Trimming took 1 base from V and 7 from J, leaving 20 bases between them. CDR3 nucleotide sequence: TGTGCCAGCAGCTTAGGGAATTACGGCAGGGCCTGGGAGCAGTACTTC. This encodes CASSLGNYGRAWEQYF. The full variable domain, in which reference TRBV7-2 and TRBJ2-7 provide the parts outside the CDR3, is GAGVSQSPSNKVTEKGKDVELRCDPISGHTALYWYRQSLGQGLEFLIYFQGNSAPDKSGLPSDRFSAERTGGSVSTLTIQRTQQEDSAVYLCASSLGNYGRAWEQYFGPGTRLTVT.

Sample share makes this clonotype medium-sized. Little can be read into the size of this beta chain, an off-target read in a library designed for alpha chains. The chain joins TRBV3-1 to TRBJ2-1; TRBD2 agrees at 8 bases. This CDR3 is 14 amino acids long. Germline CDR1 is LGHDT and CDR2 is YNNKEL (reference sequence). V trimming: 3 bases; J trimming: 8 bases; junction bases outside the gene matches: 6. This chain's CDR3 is CASSHSGGTYEQFF. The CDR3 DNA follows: TGTGCCAGCAGCCATTCGGGGGGGACATATGAGCAGTTCTTC.

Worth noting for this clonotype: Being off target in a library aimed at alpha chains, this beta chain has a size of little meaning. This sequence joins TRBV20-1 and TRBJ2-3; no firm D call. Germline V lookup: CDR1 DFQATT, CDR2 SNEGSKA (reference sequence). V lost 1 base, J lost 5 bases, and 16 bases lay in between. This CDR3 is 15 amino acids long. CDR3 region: CSARGRSRTGDTQYF. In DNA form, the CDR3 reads TGCAGTGCTAGAGGAAGGAGCAGGACGGGAGATACGCAGTATTTT.

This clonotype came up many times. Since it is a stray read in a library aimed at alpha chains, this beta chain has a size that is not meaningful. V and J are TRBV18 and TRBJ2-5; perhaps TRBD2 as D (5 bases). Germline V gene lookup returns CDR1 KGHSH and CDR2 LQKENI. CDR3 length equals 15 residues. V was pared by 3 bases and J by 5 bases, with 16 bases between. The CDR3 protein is CASSPSSGAWETQYF. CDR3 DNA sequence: TGTGCCAGCTCACCGTCAAGCGGTGCATGGGAGACCCAGTACTTC.

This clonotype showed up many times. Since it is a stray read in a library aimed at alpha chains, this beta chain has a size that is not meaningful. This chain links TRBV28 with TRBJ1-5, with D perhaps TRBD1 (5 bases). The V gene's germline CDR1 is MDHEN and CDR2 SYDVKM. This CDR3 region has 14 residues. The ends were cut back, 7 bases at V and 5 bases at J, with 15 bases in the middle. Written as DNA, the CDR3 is TGTGCCAGCACCCCCCAGGGTGCTTATCAGCCCCAGCATTTT. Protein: CASTPQGAYQPQHF.

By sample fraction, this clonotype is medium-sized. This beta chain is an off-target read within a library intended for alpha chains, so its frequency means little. The CDR3 sequence: CASSLLSRDRAPTGELFF. The CDR3, as DNA: TGCGCCAGCAGCTTGCTAAGCCGGGACAGGGCGCCCACCGGGGAGCTGTTTTTT. The genes are TRBV5-1 and TRBJ2-2, with 9 positions matching TRBD1. Trimming took 1 base from V and 4 from J; bases not matched to a gene: 11. The CDR3 extends over 18 amino acids. Germline values: CDR1 SGHRS, CDR2 YFSETQ.

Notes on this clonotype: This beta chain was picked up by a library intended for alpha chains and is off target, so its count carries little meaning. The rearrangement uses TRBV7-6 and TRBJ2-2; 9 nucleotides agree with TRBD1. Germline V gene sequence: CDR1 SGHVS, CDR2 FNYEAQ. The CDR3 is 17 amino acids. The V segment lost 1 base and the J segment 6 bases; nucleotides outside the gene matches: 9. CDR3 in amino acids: CASSLVRPGQGSGELFF. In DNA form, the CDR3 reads TGTGCCAGCAGCTTAGTAAGGCCAGGACAGGGGTCCGGGGAGCTGTTTTTT.

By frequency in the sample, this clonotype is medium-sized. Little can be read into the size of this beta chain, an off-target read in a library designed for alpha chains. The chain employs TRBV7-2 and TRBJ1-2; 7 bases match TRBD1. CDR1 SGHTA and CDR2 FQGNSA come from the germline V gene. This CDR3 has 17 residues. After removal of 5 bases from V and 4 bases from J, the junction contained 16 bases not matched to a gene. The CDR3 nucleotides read TGTGCCAGCAGCCGCGGAGGGACAGCAAGCGGCACCTATGGCTACACCTTC. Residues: CASSRGGTASGTYGYTF.

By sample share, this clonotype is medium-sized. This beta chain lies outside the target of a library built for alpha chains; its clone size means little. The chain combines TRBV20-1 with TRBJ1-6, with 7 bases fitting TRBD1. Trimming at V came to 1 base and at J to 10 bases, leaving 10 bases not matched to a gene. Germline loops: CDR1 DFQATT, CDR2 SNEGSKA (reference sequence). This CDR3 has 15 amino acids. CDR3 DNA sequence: TGCAGTGCTAGAGTCACAGGGGAAGGAATGTCACCCCTCCACTTT. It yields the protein CSARVTGEGMSPLHF.

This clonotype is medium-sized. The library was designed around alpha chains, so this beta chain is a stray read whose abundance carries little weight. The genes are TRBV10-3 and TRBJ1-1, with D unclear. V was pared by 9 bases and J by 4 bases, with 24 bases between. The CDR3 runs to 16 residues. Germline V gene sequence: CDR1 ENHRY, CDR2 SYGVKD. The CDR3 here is CAMNSPGIGPGTEAFF. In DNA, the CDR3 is TGTGCCATGAACTCTCCAGGTATCGGGCCCGGCACTGAAGCTTTCTTT.

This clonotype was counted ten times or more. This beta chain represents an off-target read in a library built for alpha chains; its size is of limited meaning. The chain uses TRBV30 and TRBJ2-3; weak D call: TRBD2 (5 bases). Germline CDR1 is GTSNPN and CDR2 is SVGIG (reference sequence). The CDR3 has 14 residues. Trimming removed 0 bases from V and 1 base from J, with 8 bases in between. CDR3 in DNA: TGTGCCTGGAGTGTCGGGCGGGGCACAGATACGCAGTATTTT. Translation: CAWSVGRGTDTQYF.

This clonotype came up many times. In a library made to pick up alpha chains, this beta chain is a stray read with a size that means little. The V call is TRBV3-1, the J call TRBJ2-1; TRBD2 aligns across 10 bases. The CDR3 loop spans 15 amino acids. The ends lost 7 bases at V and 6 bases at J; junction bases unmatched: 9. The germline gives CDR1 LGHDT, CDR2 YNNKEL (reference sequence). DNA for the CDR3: TGTGCCAGCACCCGAAGCGGGGGGGCCCTCAATGAGCAGTTCTTC. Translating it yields CASTRSGGALNEQFF.

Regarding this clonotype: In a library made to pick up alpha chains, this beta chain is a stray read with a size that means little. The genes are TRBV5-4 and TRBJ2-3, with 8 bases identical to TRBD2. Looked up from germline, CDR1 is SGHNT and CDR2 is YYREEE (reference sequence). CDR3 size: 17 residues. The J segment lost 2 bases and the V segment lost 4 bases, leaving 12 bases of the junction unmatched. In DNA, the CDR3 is TGTGCCAGCAGCGCCGACCTACTAGCGGCAACCACAGATACGCAGTATTTT. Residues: CASSADLLAATTDTQYF.

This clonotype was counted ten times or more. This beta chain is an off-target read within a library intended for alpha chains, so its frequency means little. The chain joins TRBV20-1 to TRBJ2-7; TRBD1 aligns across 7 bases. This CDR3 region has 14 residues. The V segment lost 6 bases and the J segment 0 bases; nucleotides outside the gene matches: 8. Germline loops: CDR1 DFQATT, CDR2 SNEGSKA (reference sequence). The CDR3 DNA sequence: TGCAGTGCCGACGGGTGGGACAGCTCCTACGAGCAGTACTTC. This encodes CSADGWDSSYEQYF.

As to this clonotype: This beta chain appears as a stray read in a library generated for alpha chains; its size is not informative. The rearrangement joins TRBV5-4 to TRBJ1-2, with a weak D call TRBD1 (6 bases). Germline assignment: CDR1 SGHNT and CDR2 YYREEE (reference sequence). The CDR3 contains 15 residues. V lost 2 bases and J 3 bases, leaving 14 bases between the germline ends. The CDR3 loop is CASSFAGGIDYGYTF. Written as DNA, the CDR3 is TGTGCCAGCAGCTTTGCCGGGGGCATCGACTATGGCTACACCTTC.

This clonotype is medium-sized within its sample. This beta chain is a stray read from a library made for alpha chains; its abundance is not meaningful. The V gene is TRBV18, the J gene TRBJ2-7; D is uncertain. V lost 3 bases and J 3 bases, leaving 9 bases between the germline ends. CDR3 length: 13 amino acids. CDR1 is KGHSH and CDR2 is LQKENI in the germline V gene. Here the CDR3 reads CASSPELDYEQYF. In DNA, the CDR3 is TGTGCCAGCTCACCCGAATTAGACTACGAGCAGTACTTC.

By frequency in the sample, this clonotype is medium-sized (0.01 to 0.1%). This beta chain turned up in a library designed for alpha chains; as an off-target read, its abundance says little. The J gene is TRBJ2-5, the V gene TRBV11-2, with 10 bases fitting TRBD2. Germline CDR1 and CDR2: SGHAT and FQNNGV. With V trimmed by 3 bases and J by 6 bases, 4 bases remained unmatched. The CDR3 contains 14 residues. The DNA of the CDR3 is TGTGCCAGCAGCTTCACTAGCGGGGAACAGACCCAGTACTTC. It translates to CASSFTSGEQTQYF.

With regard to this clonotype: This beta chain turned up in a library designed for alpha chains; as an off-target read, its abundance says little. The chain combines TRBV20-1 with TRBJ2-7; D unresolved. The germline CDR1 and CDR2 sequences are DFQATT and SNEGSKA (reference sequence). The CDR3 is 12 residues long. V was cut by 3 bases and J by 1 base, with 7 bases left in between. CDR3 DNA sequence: TGCAGTGCTAGGCAAGTTTCCTACGAGCAGTACTTC. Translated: CSARQVSYEQYF.

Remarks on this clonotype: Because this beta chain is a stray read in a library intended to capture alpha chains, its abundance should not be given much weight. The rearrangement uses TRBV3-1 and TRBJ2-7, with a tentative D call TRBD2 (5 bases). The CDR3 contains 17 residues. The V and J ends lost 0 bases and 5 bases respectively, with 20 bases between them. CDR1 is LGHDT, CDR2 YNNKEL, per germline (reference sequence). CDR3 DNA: TGTGCCAGCAGCCAAGACCCCGGGATAAGGGTGGGTGACGAGCAGTACTTC. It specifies CASSQDPGIRVGDEQYF.

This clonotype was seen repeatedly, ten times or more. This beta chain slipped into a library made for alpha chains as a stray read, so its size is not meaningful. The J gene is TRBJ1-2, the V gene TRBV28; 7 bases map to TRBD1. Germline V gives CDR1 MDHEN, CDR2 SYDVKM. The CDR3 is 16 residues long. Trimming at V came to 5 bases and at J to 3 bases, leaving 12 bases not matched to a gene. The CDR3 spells CASSPLQGSSHYGYTF. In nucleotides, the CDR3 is TGTGCCAGCAGTCCTCTACAGGGGTCGAGTCACTATGGCTACACCTTC.

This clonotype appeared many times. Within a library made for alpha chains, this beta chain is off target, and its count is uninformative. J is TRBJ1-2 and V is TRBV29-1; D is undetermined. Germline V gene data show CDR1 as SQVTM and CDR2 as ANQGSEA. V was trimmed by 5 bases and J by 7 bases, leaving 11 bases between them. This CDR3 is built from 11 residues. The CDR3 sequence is CSVSSRGGYTF. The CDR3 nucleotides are TGCAGCGTTTCAAGTCGGGGTGGCTACACCTTC.

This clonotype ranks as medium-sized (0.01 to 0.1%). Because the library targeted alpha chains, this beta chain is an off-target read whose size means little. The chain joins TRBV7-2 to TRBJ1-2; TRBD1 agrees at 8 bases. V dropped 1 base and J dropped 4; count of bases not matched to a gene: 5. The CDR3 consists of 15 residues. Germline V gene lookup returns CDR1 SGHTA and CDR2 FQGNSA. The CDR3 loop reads CASSLDNRGAYGYTF. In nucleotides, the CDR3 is TGTGCCAGCAGCTTAGATAACAGGGGGGCCTATGGCTACACCTTC.

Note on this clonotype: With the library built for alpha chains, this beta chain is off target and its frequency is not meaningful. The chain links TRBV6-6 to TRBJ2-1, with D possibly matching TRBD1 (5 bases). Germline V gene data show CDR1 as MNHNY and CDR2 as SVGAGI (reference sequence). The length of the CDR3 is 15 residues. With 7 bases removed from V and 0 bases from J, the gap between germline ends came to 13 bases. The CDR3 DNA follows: TGTGCCAGCAATACCAAGGGGATCTCCTACAATGAGCAGTTCTTC. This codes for CASNTKGISYNEQFF.

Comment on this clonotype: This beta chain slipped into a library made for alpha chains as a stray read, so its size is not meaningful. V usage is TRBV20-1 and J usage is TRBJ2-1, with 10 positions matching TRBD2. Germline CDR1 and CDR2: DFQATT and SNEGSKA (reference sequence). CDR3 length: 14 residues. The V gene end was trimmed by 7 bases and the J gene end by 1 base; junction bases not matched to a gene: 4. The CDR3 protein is CSVPTSGSYNEQFF. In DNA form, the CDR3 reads TGCAGTGTCCCGACTAGCGGGTCCTACAATGAGCAGTTCTTC.